This is a list of T cell receptor beta chains from one sample in a study of blood T cell repertoires in COVID-19. The method was immunoSEQ multiplex PCR; TCRdb's version includes in-frame clones alone and lacks a portion of them. This table holds over 150,000 clones, 75% to 95% found once. Sequences were obtained from peripheral blood. All receptors derive from a man aged 50 or older with acute or convalescent COVID-19. Both conserved end residues are part of each CDR3. The D gene is left open where the match is weak. Size tells how often a clone was seen (once, few, many) or the class of an expanded clone, and some rows leave it out.

J: TRBJ1-1; size: -; D: -; V: TRBV18; DNA: TGTGCCAGCTCAAGAGGGGGGGGCGGATACGTGAACACTGAAGCTTTCTTT; CDR3: CASSRGGGGYVNTEAFF
J: TRBJ2-7; size: -; D: -; V: TRBV19; DNA: TGTGCCAGTAGTATTTTCTCGGACAGTCCCTACGAGCAGTACTTC; CDR3: CASSIFSDSPYEQYF
J: TRBJ2-2; size: -; D: -; V: TRBV19; DNA: TGTGCCAGTAGCCCCTACAACACCGGGGAGCTGTTTTTT; CDR3: CASSPYNTGELFF
J: TRBJ2-1; size: -; D: TRBD1; V: TRBV27; DNA: TGTGCCAGCAGTCAAGCCGGGACAGGGGGTTACAATGAGCAGTTCTTC; CDR3: CASSQAGTGGYNEQFF
J: TRBJ2-5; size: -; D: TRBD2; V: TRBV28; DNA: TGTGCCAGCAGCCGAAGGAGCGGGGGGCTGGGAGAGACCCAGTACTTC; CDR3: CASSRRSGGLGETQYF
J: TRBJ1-5; size: few; D: TRBD1; V: TRBV19; DNA: TGTGCCAGTAGTATAGATCGGTCGGAGACAGGGGGCCGCAATCAGCCCCAGCATTTT; CDR3: CASSIDRSETGGRNQPQHF
J: TRBJ1-6; size: -; D: TRBD1; V: TRBV28; DNA: TGTGCCAGCATTATGACAGGGGTTTCACCCCTCCACTTT; CDR3: CASIMTGVSPLHF
J: TRBJ2-7; size: -; D: -; V: TRBV4-1; DNA: TGCGCCAGCAGCCAAGCAGGGGTAACCGAGCAGTACTTC; CDR3: CASSQAGVTEQYF
J: TRBJ2-3; size: -; D: TRBD2; V: TRBV6-6; DNA: TGTGCCAGCAGTTACCCAGGACTAGCTGATACGCAGTATTTT; CDR3: CASSYPGLADTQYF
J: TRBJ1-2; size: -; D: TRBD1; V: TRBV30; DNA: TGTGCCTGGAAAACAACAGGGGACTATGGCTACACCTTC; CDR3: CAWKTTGDYGYTF
J: TRBJ2-1; size: -; D: TRBD2; V: TRBV29-1; DNA: TGCAGCGTCCGACTCAGCGGGGGCTCCTACAATGAGCAGTTCTTC; CDR3: CSVRLSGGSYNEQFF
J: TRBJ2-5; size: -; D: -; V: TRBV3-1/TRBV3-2; DNA: TGTGCCAGCAGCCAACTCGGGGGCCAAGAGACCCAGTACTTC; CDR3: CASSQLGGQETQYF
J: TRBJ1-6; size: -; D: -; V: TRBV14; DNA: TGTGCCAGCAGCAACGACTTGGTTTCACCCCTCCACTTT; CDR3: CASSNDLVSPLHF
J: TRBJ1-4; size: -; D: TRBD1; V: TRBV5-4; DNA: TGTGCCAGCAGCTTGGCCGGGACAGGGTATGGGAAACTGTTTTTT; CDR3: CASSLAGTGYGKLFF
J: TRBJ1-5; size: -; D: -; V: TRBV28; DNA: TGTGCCAGCAGACCCGGGGGAGATAGCAATCAGCCCCAGCATTTT; CDR3: CASRPGGDSNQPQHF
J: TRBJ2-2; size: -; D: -; V: TRBV4-1; DNA: TGCGCCAGCAGCCAAGGGGCAGGTTCGAACACCGGGGAGCTGTTTTTT; CDR3: CASSQGAGSNTGELFF
J: TRBJ2-1; size: once; D: -; V: TRBV7-2; DNA: TGTGCCAGCAGCTTAGCCATTGAGCAGTTCTTC; CDR3: CASSLAIEQFF
J: TRBJ1-1; size: -; D: -; V: TRBV7-3; DNA: TGTGCCAGCAGCTTAAGACAGATTAACACTGAAGCTTTCTTT; CDR3: CASSLRQINTEAFF
J: TRBJ1-3; size: -; D: -; V: TRBV19; DNA: TGTGCCAGCGGTGGGGGGTCGGCTGGAAACACCATATATTTT; CDR3: CASGGGSAGNTIYF
J: TRBJ1-1; size: -; D: TRBD1; V: TRBV2; DNA: TGTGCCAGATCCGGAGGGACAGGGCCCGCAAAGAACACTGAAGCTTTCTTT; CDR3: CARSGGTGPAKNTEAFF
J: TRBJ2-1; size: -; D: -; V: TRBV19; DNA: TGTGCCAGTAGTATTAGCACGTCCTACAATGAGCAGTTCTTC; CDR3: CASSISTSYNEQFF
J: TRBJ1-5; size: -; D: -; V: TRBV4-2; DNA: TGTGCCAGCAGCCAAGACCTTAATCAGCCCCAGCATTTT; CDR3: CASSQDLNQPQHF
J: TRBJ1-1; size: -; D: -; V: TRBV28; DNA: TGTGCCAGCAGTTACCTCAAGCTTATATCGAACACTGAAGCTTTCTTT; CDR3: CASSYLKLISNTEAFF
J: TRBJ2-1; size: -; D: -; V: TRBV7-9; DNA: TGTGCCAGCAGCCTCGGCGGGGAGCAGTTCTTC; CDR3: CASSLGGEQFF
J: TRBJ1-2; size: -; D: TRBD1; V: TRBV5-1; DNA: TGCGCCAGCAGCAAGGACAGGGAATTTGGCTACACCTTC; CDR3: CASSKDREFGYTF
J: TRBJ2-7; size: -; D: TRBD2; V: TRBV19; DNA: TGTGCCAGTAGCGGACTAGCGGGAAACGAGCAGTACTTC; CDR3: CASSGLAGNEQYF
J: TRBJ1-5; size: -; D: -; V: TRBV19; DNA: TGTGCCAGTAGTCAGAGTTTTGTGGGCTTTGGCAATCAGCCCCAGCATTTT; CDR3: CASSQSFVGFGNQPQHF
J: TRBJ2-7; size: -; D: -; V: TRBV27; DNA: TGTGCCAGCAGTCCACAGACAGCCAGGGAGCAGTACTTC; CDR3: CASSPQTAREQYF
J: TRBJ2-1; size: -; D: -; V: TRBV30; DNA: TGTGCCTGGAGTTTAACAGGGCTGTTGGCTGAGCAGTTCTTC; CDR3: CAWSLTGLLAEQFF
J: TRBJ1-5; size: -; D: TRBD1; V: TRBV7-8; DNA: TGTGCCAGCAGCGAACAGGGGGCGATCAATCAGCCCCAGCATTTT; CDR3: CASSEQGAINQPQHF
J: TRBJ2-5; size: -; D: TRBD2; V: TRBV3-1/TRBV3-2; DNA: TGTGCCAGCAGCCAAGAGGCTAGCGGGACTTACCAAGAGACCCAGTACTTC; CDR3: CASSQEASGTYQETQYF
J: TRBJ2-1; size: few; D: -; V: TRBV9; DNA: TGTGCCAGCAGCGGAGGAGTGGGGGCAGGCCAAAATGAGCAGTTCTTC; CDR3: CASSGGVGAGQNEQFF
J: TRBJ2-2; size: once; D: -; V: TRBV7-3; DNA: TGTGCCAGTACCTCGGGACAACAGAACACCGGGGAGCTGTTTTTT; CDR3: CASTSGQQNTGELFF
J: TRBJ1-2; size: -; D: TRBD1; V: TRBV29-1; DNA: TGCAGCGTTGAGAGGGGGCTCGGTGGCTACACCTTC; CDR3: CSVERGLGGYTF
J: TRBJ2-5; size: -; D: -; V: TRBV6-5; DNA: TGTGCCAGCAGTTACTCGACAGGAAGAGAGACCCAGTACTTC; CDR3: CASSYSTGRETQYF
J: TRBJ2-1; size: -; D: -; V: TRBV5-6; DNA: TGTGCCAGCAGCTGGGGGACAGTGCGGGGTGAGCAGTTCTTC; CDR3: CASSWGTVRGEQFF
J: TRBJ2-5; size: -; D: TRBD2; V: TRBV4-3; DNA: TGCGCCAGCAGTAGAAGCTGGCGGGGGGCGGAGACCCAGTACTTC; CDR3: CASSRSWRGAETQYF
J: TRBJ1-3; size: -; D: -; V: TRBV6-5; DNA: TGTGCCAGCAGTTACTCCCCGCTAAGCTCTGGAAACACCATATATTTT; CDR3: CASSYSPLSSGNTIYF
J: TRBJ2-7; size: -; D: TRBD2; V: TRBV7-2; DNA: TGTGCCAGCAGCTTAGCCGGCCTAGCGGGAGAGAACTACGAGCAGTACTTC; CDR3: CASSLAGLAGENYEQYF
J: TRBJ1-2; size: -; D: -; V: TRBV7-9; DNA: TGTGCCAGCAGCCTATCTCAGGAAACCCTAGCCTATGGCTACACCTTC; CDR3: CASSLSQETLAYGYTF
J: TRBJ1-1; size: -; D: TRBD1; V: TRBV5-1; DNA: TGCGCCAGCAGCTTTGGGACAGGGAACACTGAAGCTTTCTTT; CDR3: CASSFGTGNTEAFF
J: TRBJ1-4; size: -; D: -; V: TRBV7-5; DNA: TGTGTCAGAAGCTTAAGAGGGACAGCAACTAATGAAAAACTGTTTTTT; CDR3: CVRSLRGTATNEKLFF
J: TRBJ2-3; size: once; D: TRBD1; V: TRBV7-8; DNA: TGTGCCAGCAGCTTAGTGTCAGGGGGCAGGTCCCGTGTGGCTAGCATCGCAGATACGCAGTATTTT; CDR3: CASSLVSGGRSRVASIADTQYF
J: TRBJ2-1; size: once; D: TRBD2; V: TRBV7-6; DNA: TGTGCCAGCAGCTTGACTAGCGGGGGGTTGAATGAGCAGTTCTTC; CDR3: CASSLTSGGLNEQFF
J: TRBJ1-2; size: few; D: -; V: TRBV19; DNA: TGTGCCAGTAGTGCGGGACTCGGGAACTATGGCTACACCTTC; CDR3: CASSAGLGNYGYTF
J: TRBJ2-7; size: -; D: TRBD1; V: TRBV5-1; DNA: TGCGCCAGCAGCTCGTCTGGACAGGGGGTGTCCTACGAGCAGTACTTC; CDR3: CASSSSGQGVSYEQYF
J: TRBJ2-1; size: -; D: TRBD2; V: TRBV3-1/TRBV3-2; DNA: TGTGCCAGCAGCCCATGGACTAGCGGGGGGACATACAATGAGCAGTTCTTC; CDR3: CASSPWTSGGTYNEQFF
J: TRBJ2-7; size: -; D: -; V: TRBV21-1; DNA: TGTGCCAGCAGCAAACAGGCCAGGGGCTGCGAGCAGTACTTC; CDR3: CASSKQARGCEQYF
J: TRBJ1-6; size: -; D: TRBD1; V: TRBV27; DNA: TGTGCCAGCAGTCCACAGGGGGCGTCCTATAATTCACCCCTCCACTTT; CDR3: CASSPQGASYNSPLHF
J: TRBJ1-6; size: -; D: -; V: TRBV24-1; DNA: TGTGCCTCAACCAGGGTTAGGGACACCTCGTATTTAGCTAATTCACCCCTCCACTTT; CDR3: CASTRVRDTSYLANSPLHF
J: TRBJ2-3; size: -; D: -; V: TRBV10-2; DNA: TGCGCCAGCAGTGAGTCGTACGGTCCTAGCACAGATACGCAGTATTTT; CDR3: CASSESYGPSTDTQYF
J: TRBJ2-5; size: -; D: TRBD2; V: TRBV2; DNA: TGTGCCAGCAGTGAAAGTTTGACTAGCCTCATGGGGGAGACCCAGTACTTC; CDR3: CASSESLTSLMGETQYF
J: TRBJ1-2; size: -; D: -; V: TRBV29-1; DNA: TGCAGCGTTGCGACGCGCCGGGACTATGGCTACACCTTC; CDR3: CSVATRRDYGYTF
J: TRBJ2-3; size: -; D: -; V: TRBV2; DNA: TGTGCCAGCAGTTTACGGACTCGTGATGATACGCAGTATTTT; CDR3: CASSLRTRDDTQYF
J: TRBJ1-4; size: -; D: TRBD1; V: TRBV18; DNA: TGTGCCAGCTCACCCCGGGACAGGGGCACTGAAAAACTGTTTTTT; CDR3: CASSPRDRGTEKLFF